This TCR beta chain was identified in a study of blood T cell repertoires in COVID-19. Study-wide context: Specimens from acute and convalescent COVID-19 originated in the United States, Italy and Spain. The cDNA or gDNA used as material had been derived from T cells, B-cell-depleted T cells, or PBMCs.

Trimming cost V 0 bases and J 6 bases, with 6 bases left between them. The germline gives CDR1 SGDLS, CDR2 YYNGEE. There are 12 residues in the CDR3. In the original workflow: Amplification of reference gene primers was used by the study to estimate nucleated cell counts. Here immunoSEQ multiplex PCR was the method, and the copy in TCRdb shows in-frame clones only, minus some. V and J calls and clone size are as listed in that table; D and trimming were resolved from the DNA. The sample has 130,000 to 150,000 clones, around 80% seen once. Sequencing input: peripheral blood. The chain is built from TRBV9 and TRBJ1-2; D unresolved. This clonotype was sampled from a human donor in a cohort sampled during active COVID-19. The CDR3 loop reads CASSVVGNGYTF. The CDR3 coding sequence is TGTGCCAGCAGCGTAGTCGGGAATGGCTACACCTTC.